A single T cell receptor beta chain is shown here with its context. The antigen remains unidentified. The data belong to a study of T-cell memory formation after mild COVID-19. The overall study: Most TCR clusters belonged to a single donor.

General observations from the study: Contracting CD8+ clones were enriched in EMRA, CD4+ mainly in CM and EM. Contracting clones from day 15 to 85 had balanced CD4/CD8; later expanders favoured CD4+.

MiXCR, applied by TCRdb to the 5' RACE reads, yields one record per CDR3 protein. Of roughly 130,000 distinct CDR3 sequences listed, roughly 15% were seen once; the top ten hold 14%. This CDR3 has 12 amino acids. Trimming took off 7 bases at V and 5 bases at J, with 12 bases between the two ends. The sequence derives from an adult woman who had mild COVID-19 (a few samples of this study predate the infection). Cell type and time point are not known. Material: PBMCs or a T cell subset sorted from them (not recorded which). The gene calls are TRBV12-3 or TRBV12-4 and TRBJ2-7; TRBD2 is a possible D gene (7 bases). This CDR3 reads CASKAGAHEQYF. CDR3 in DNA: TGTGCCAGCAAGGCGGGGGCCCACGAGCAGTACTTC.